The 24 T cell receptor beta chains reported below all come from one sample, sequenced in a study of shared clonotypes between healthy human individuals. Naive CD8 cells, CD45RO-negative and positively selected for CCR7, excluded terminally differentiated effector memory CD45RA+ cells. Only in-frame clones appear in the TCRdb table, and some are missing; sequencing was by immunoSEQ multiplex PCR. The sample includes 550,000 to 600,000 clones, 95% to 98% of them seen just once. The specimen sequenced was naive CD8+ T cells sorted from blood. The receptors shown here come from a man aged 25-45 years in good health.

V usage is TRBV5-1 and J usage is TRBJ2-2; D is unresolved. This CDR3 spans 16 amino acids. Germline V gene lookup returns CDR1 SGHRS and CDR2 YFSETQ. V lost 0 bases, J lost 4 bases, and 13 bases lay in between. Written as DNA, the CDR3 is TGCGCCAGCAGCTTGGCCCCGGGTCCCGCCACCGGGGAGCTGTTTTTT. Translation gives CASSLAPGPATGELFF.

The gene calls are TRBV18 and TRBJ2-3, with TRBD2 as a possible D gene (6 bases). Germline-derived CDR1 and CDR2 are KGHSH and LQKENI. The V end was cut by 5 bases, the J end by 2 bases, with 17 bases between. This CDR3 has 16 residues. CDR3 sequence: CASSTTSMESTDTQYF. The CDR3 nucleotides read TGTGCCAGCTCAACGACTAGTATGGAATCCACAGATACGCAGTATTTT.

This chain links TRBV29-1 with TRBJ2-1; D gene unclear. The CDR3 is made up of 13 amino acids. With 8 bases removed from V and 4 bases from J, the gap between germline ends came to 15 bases. CDR1 is SQVTM and CDR2 is ANQGSEA in the germline V gene. The CDR3: CSSTAPAYNEQFF. In DNA, the CDR3 is TGCAGCTCGACGGCTCCGGCTTACAATGAGCAGTTCTTC.

The V and J genes are TRBV4-3 and TRBJ2-7; D unclear. Germline V gives CDR1 LGHNA, CDR2 YSLEER. This CDR3 has 15 residues. V lost 1 base and J 2 bases, leaving 12 bases between the germline ends. CDR3 bases: TGCGCCAGCAGCCAAGGGACCATCGGAACCTACGAGCAGTACTTC. Translated: CASSQGTIGTYEQYF.

The V call is TRBV14, the J call TRBJ2-1; D uncertain. The CDR3 contains 14 residues. The germline V gene encodes CDR1 SGHDN and CDR2 FVKESK. With 0 bases removed from V and 8 bases from J, the gap between germline ends came to 11 bases. This CDR3 reads CASSQEGWGDEQFF. The DNA for the CDR3 is TGTGCCAGCAGCCAAGAAGGTTGGGGTGATGAGCAGTTCTTC.

The chain uses TRBV27 and TRBJ2-2, with D unresolved. Between the trimmed V and J ends, which lost 10 bases and 3 bases, there was a span of 12 bases. Germline V lookup: CDR1 MNHEY, CDR2 SMNVEV (reference sequence). The CDR3 length is 13 residues. The CDR3 nucleotides read TGTGCCACCGCACCCGGATACACCGGGGAGCTGTTTTTT. This sequence encodes CATAPGYTGELFF.

The chain is built from TRBV18 and TRBJ2-1; perhaps TRBD2 as D (5 bases). The germline CDR1 and CDR2 sequences are KGHSH and LQKENI. CDR3 length equals 15 residues. V lost 1 base to trimming and J lost 4 bases, with 11 bases between them. The CDR3 nucleotides are TGTGCCAGCTCACCACAGGGAGAAGGGTACAATGAGCAGTTCTTC. This encodes CASSPQGEGYNEQFF.

In this sample, this clone turned up once. The chain joins TRBV4-1 to TRBJ2-3, with D uncertain. This CDR3 spans 13 amino acids. Germline CDR1 is MGHRA and CDR2 is YSYEKL. Trimming cost V 3 bases and J 6 bases, with 10 bases left between them. The CDR3 nucleotides read TGCGCCAGCAGCCAGGGATTTTCGGATACGCAGTATTTT. As protein: CASSQGFSDTQYF.

V gene TRBV15 combines with J gene TRBJ1-4; a weak D match, TRBD1 (6 bases). With 1 base removed from V and 0 bases from J, the gap between germline ends came to 15 bases. CDR1 is LNHNV, CDR2 YYDKDF, per germline (reference sequence). The CDR3 is 18 amino acids. Here the CDR3 reads CATSRASGGTPTNEKLFF. CDR3 DNA: TGTGCCACCAGCAGAGCAAGTGGGGGGACACCAACTAATGAAAAACTGTTTTTT.

The rearrangement links TRBV4-3 to TRBJ2-1, with a possible D match to TRBD2 (7 bases). Trimming stripped 0 bases from V and 6 bases from J, with 15 bases between. The CDR3 runs to 16 residues. CDR1 is LGHNA, CDR2 YSLEER, per germline. The DNA for the CDR3 is TGCGCCAGCAGCCAAGATGGGGGGGGCTGGTCCAATGAGCAGTTCTTC. This encodes CASSQDGGGWSNEQFF.

The rearrangement uses TRBV4-3 and TRBJ2-1; the match to TRBD2 covers 8 bases. V shed 0 bases, J shed 4 bases, and the junction held 8 bases outside the gene matches. In germline, CDR1 is LGHNA, CDR2 YSLEER. CDR3 length equals 17 residues. The chain's CDR3 is CASSQDQGTSWYNEQFF. CDR3 nucleotide sequence: TGCGCCAGCAGCCAAGATCAGGGGACTAGTTGGTACAATGAGCAGTTCTTC.

The chain carries TRBV4-2 and TRBJ2-3; tentatively, D is TRBD2 (6 bases). Germline CDR1 is LGHNA and CDR2 is YNFKEQ. With 1 base removed from V and 3 bases from J, the gap between germline ends came to 11 bases. This CDR3 is 15 amino acids long. The CDR3 DNA reads as TGTGCCAGCAGCCAAGCCAGCGGGTGGACAGATACGCAGTATTTT. It encodes CASSQASGWTDTQYF.

The rearrangement links TRBV29-1 to TRBJ2-7, with 13 positions matching TRBD2. V shed 5 bases, J shed 2 bases, and the junction held 6 bases outside the gene matches. The CDR3 consists of 15 residues. The germline V gene has CDR1 SQVTM and CDR2 ANQGSEA. CDR3 loop: CSVTGTSGTPYEQYF. In DNA form, the CDR3 reads TGCAGCGTTACCGGGACTAGCGGGACCCCCTACGAGCAGTACTTC.

The chain recombines TRBV4-1 with TRBJ2-7; maybe TRBD1 (6 bases). CDR3 length: 14 residues. Germline CDR1 and CDR2: MGHRA and YSYEKL. Trimming left V 3 bases short and J 7 bases short, with 16 bases between. CDR3 sequence reads: CASSHFKQGIEQYF. CDR3 sequence (DNA): TGCGCCAGCAGCCATTTCAAACAGGGAATTGAGCAGTACTTC.

The chain recombines TRBV6-5 with TRBJ2-7; D might be TRBD1 (5 bases). There are 13 residues in the CDR3. Trimming left V 3 bases short and J 4 bases short, with 10 bases between. Germline V gene lookup returns CDR1 MNHEY and CDR2 SVGAGI. The CDR3 nucleotides read TGTGCCAGCAGTTATGGACATTCTTACGAGCAGTACTTC. Translated, it gives CASSYGHSYEQYF.

The J gene is TRBJ1-5, the V gene TRBV19; TRBD1 aligns across 8 bases. Germline V gene data show CDR1 as LNHDA and CDR2 as SQIVND (reference sequence). The CDR3 is 14 amino acids. V lost 5 bases, J lost 7 bases, and 7 bases stayed unmatched. The CDR3 nucleotides are TGTGCCAGTAGTCCAGGACAGGGCATCCAGCCCCAGCATTTT. Amino acids: CASSPGQGIQPQHF.

CDR3 protein: CASGLGQGNTGELFF. DNA of the CDR3: TGTGCTAGTGGTTTGGGACAGGGGAACACCGGGGAGCTGTTTTTT. This chain links TRBV12-5 with TRBJ2-2; 7 nucleotides align to TRBD1. CDR3 length: 15 amino acids. CDR1 LGHNT and CDR2 FRNRAP come from the germline V gene. J lost 1 base, V lost 1 base, and 0 bases had no gene match.

The chain uses TRBV27 and TRBJ2-7; unclear D gene. V lost 3 bases and J lost 6, with 15 bases in between. Per the germline V gene, CDR1 is MNHEY and CDR2 is SMNVEV (reference sequence). CDR3 size: 14 residues. The CDR3: CASSFRVSPGEQYF. The CDR3, as DNA: TGTGCCAGCAGTTTTCGGGTCTCGCCGGGCGAGCAGTACTTC.

The gene calls are TRBV4-3 and TRBJ2-7; 9 positions agree with TRBD2. Germline values: CDR1 LGHNA, CDR2 YSLEER. V lost 0 bases to trimming and J lost 5 bases; unmatched junction nucleotides: 11. The CDR3 is made up of 17 amino acids. The CDR3 nucleotides are TGCGCCAGCAGCCAAGATCGCTCCGGACTAGCGTACGACGAGCAGTACTTC. Translated, it gives CASSQDRSGLAYDEQYF.

This chain links TRBV7-9 with TRBJ2-1, with a tentative D call TRBD2 (7 bases). Trimming cost V 7 bases and J 8 bases, with 15 bases left between them. The CDR3 has 13 residues. Looked up from germline, CDR1 is SEHNR and CDR2 is FQNEAQ (reference sequence). DNA of the CDR3: TGTGCCAGCACGGCCGGGGGGCGGGATGAGCAGTTCTTC. Its protein is CASTAGGRDEQFF. Full variable domain (missing parts from reference TRBV7-9 and TRBJ2-1): DTGVSQNPRHKITKRGQNVTFRCDPISEHNRLYWYRQTLGQGPEFLTYFQNEAQLEKSRLLSDRFSAERPKGSFSTLEIQRTEQGDSAMYLCASTAGGRDEQFFGPGTRLTVL.

V usage is TRBV25-1 and J usage is TRBJ1-3; 7 bases map to TRBD1. Germline CDR1 MGHDK, CDR2 SYGVNS. V shed 3 bases, J shed 2 bases, and the junction held 4 bases outside the gene matches. The length of the CDR3 is 15 residues. In nucleotides, the CDR3 is TGTGCCAGCAGTGACCCGGGACAGCCTGGAAACACCATATATTTT. It yields the protein CASSDPGQPGNTIYF.

Of note for this clone: In the same sample, other DNA sequences code for this CDR3. V gene TRBV29-1 combines with J gene TRBJ2-2; D is unresolved. V lost 6 bases and J 1 base, leaving 6 bases between the germline ends. This CDR3 contains 12 residues. Looked up from germline, CDR1 is SQVTM and CDR2 is ANQGSEA. The CDR3 is CSVRGNTGELFF. The CDR3 DNA is TGCAGCGTCCGAGGGAACACCGGGGAGCTGTTTTTT.

A single count supports this clone. V gene TRBV7-9 combines with J gene TRBJ2-7, with a tentative D call TRBD2 (5 bases). Per the germline V gene, CDR1 is SEHNR and CDR2 is FQNEAQ (reference sequence). The V end lost 5 bases, the J end lost 3 bases, and 20 bases lay between the germline ends. The CDR3 covers 16 residues. CDR3: CASSPSDSPPHYEQYF. In nucleotides, the CDR3 is TGTGCCAGCAGCCCTTCGGACTCACCACCCCACTACGAGCAGTACTTC.

This chain uses TRBV6-5 with TRBJ2-7, with unresolved D. This CDR3 is 14 amino acids long. V gave up 6 bases and J gave up 2 bases, with 14 bases separating them. CDR1 is MNHEY and CDR2 is SVGAGI in the germline V gene. CDR3 amino acids: CASSQSSQTYEQYF. The CDR3 DNA is TGTGCCAGCAGCCAGTCGTCCCAAACCTACGAGCAGTACTTC.